The clone carrying this T cell receptor beta chain was seen many times. Its antigen remains unidentified. There were TCR beta CDR3 regions amplified from RNA transcripts. When the TCR CDR3 underwent first-round RT-PCR, the HTBI primer set was used. TCRdb analysed the multiplex PCR reads with MiXCR anew, one entry per CDR3 protein. The table has 600,000 to 800,000 distinct CDR3 sequences, 30% to 40% seen once. The data belong to a study of T cells in Graves' hyperthyroidism and ophthalmopathy. Study-wide points: In the blood, most expanded thyroid clonotypes above 0.001 appeared as well.

The CDR3 covers 12 residues. V dropped 5 bases and J dropped 9 bases, with 13 bases sitting between them. Sequencing was carried out using blood. This clonotype was sampled from a woman aged 40 to 55 with Graves' hyperthyroidism. V usage is TRBV12-3 or TRBV12-4 and J usage is TRBJ1-1; D is perhaps TRBD1 (5 bases). The CDR3 spells CASSGGGRQAFF. In DNA, the CDR3 is TGTGCCAGCAGTGGGGGAGGGAGACAAGCTTTCTTT.